This T cell receptor beta chain was captured in a study of T cell responses to AZD1222 COVID-19 vaccine. V lost 6 bases, J lost 8 bases, and 10 bases stayed unmatched. Looked up from germline, CDR1 is SGHTA and CDR2 is FQGNSA. This CDR3 is built from 15 residues. To note about this clone: Its specificity is not known.

Study results and caveats: Per reports, nearly half of all spike-specific TCRs target regions that are unmutated in variants. The study found Spike-specific TCR breadth and depth rose after two AZD1222 doses. The donor group comprised mostly white British people and more females; the analysis possibly underestimated clonal diversity. Just a handful of AZD1222 recipients tested seropositive at baseline.

Repertoires were generated with immunoSEQ multiplex PCR, while TCRdb's copy carries only in-frame clones and drops some. This sample yields around 99,000 clones, of which more than 80% are seen a single time; about 13% belongs to the top ten. The sequencing here drew on peripheral blood, taken on day 0 of AZD1222 vaccination. The chain has TRBV7-2 and TRBJ2-1; 10 bases match TRBD1. The TCR sequence derives from an adult in good health. CDR3 bases: TGTGCCAGCAGACCCGGGACAGGGGTGCTCTATGAGCAGTTCTTC. This encodes CASRPGTGVLYEQFF. The variable domain in full, completed from reference TRBV7-2 and TRBJ2-1, reads GAGVSQSPSNKVTEKGKDVELRCDPISGHTALYWYRQSLGQGLEFLIYFQGNSAPDKSGLPSDRFSAERTGGSVSTLTIQRTQQEDSAVYLCASRPGTGVLYEQFFGPGTRLTVL.